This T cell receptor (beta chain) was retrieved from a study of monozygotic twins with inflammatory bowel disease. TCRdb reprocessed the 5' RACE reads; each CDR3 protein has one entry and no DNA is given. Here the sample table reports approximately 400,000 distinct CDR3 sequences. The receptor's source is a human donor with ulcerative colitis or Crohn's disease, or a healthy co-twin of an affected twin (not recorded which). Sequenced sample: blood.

The CDR3 reads CASSPGAAMNTEAFF. This chain connects TRBV9 to TRBJ1-1; TCRdb picks TRBD1, but there is no DNA to check that call. This CDR3 spans 15 amino acids. The germline gives CDR1 SGDLS, CDR2 YYNGEE.